Following are 27 T cell receptor beta chains from one sample sequenced in a study of Ad26.COV2.S vaccination and SARS-CoV-2 variants. The treatment denotes: some 19 received Ad26.COV2.S at low or high dose, single or two shots; several received placebo; per-sample allocation not given. Collection of the samples took place on day 63 after the first injection of vaccine or placebo. Using immunoSEQ multiplex PCR, the repertoire was profiled, and TCRdb retains in-frame clones only, with some absent. Of fewer than 300,000 clones listed, more than 70% are singletons. The sample was peripheral blood, taken in a trial of Ad26.COV2.S vaccine versus placebo. These receptors all stem from a person between 18 and 59 years old who received the Ad26.COV2.S COVID-19 vaccine or a placebo.

The genes are TRBV19 and TRBJ2-5, with D possibly called TRBD1 or TRBD2 (5 bases each). Germline CDR1 and CDR2: LNHDA and SQIVND (reference sequence). V was clipped by 3 bases and J by 2 bases, with 13 bases between them. The CDR3 totals 15 residues. CDR3 bases: TGTGCCAGTAGTATCCTCGGGACCGCGCAAGAGACCCAGTACTTC. Protein product: CASSILGTAQETQYF.

The rearrangement joins TRBV15 to TRBJ2-7; the D is unclear. The CDR3 has 14 amino acids. Looked up from germline, CDR1 is LNHNV and CDR2 is YYDKDF (reference sequence). Trimming took off 0 bases at V and 4 bases at J, with 10 bases between the two ends. CDR3 in DNA: TGTGCCACCAGCAGAGATAGAGACATATACGAGCAGTACTTC. Encoded protein: CATSRDRDIYEQYF.

The J gene is TRBJ2-1, the V gene TRBV12-3 or TRBV12-4, with 8 bases that match TRBD2. V dropped 5 bases and J dropped 6; count of bases not matched to a gene: 3. The CDR3 is made up of 13 amino acids. The CDR3 protein is CASSPGLANEQFF. The CDR3 nucleotides read TGTGCCAGCAGTCCCGGACTAGCCAATGAGCAGTTCTTC.

The chain is built from TRBV19 and TRBJ2-1, with 8 positions matching TRBD1. CDR3 size: 16 residues. The V gene end was trimmed by 3 bases and the J gene end by 6 bases; junction bases not matched to a gene: 10. The germline V gene encodes CDR1 LNHDA and CDR2 SQIVND (reference sequence). CDR3 region: CASSIIMTGARNEQFF. The DNA for the CDR3 is TGTGCCAGTAGTATCATAATGACAGGGGCTCGCAATGAGCAGTTCTTC.

This clone has a single count. The V and J genes are TRBV6-4 and TRBJ2-1; TRBD2 matches at 8 bases. Trimming took 3 bases from V and 7 from J; bases not matched to a gene: 8. CDR1 is MRHNA, CDR2 SNTAGT, per germline. There are 15 residues in the CDR3. The CDR3 coding sequence is TGTGCCAGCAGTGAAATGGCTAGCGGGCAAAATGAGCAGTTCTTC. Translation gives CASSEMASGQNEQFF.

V gene TRBV27 combines with J gene TRBJ2-7, with TRBD1 as a possible D gene (6 bases). The CDR3 has 16 residues. CDR1 MNHEY and CDR2 SMNVEV come from the germline V gene (reference sequence). V was shortened by 7 bases and J by 4 bases, with 23 bases between the two germline ends. CDR3 protein: CASTSSHQGNRYEQYF. The CDR3 DNA reads as TGTGCCAGCACCTCATCCCACCAGGGGAATCGATACGAGCAGTACTTC.

The CDR3 region has the DNA TGTGCCAGCAGCTTAGATGCAGGGGGCACTGAAGCTTTCTTT. Protein sequence: CASSLDAGGTEAFF. J is TRBJ1-1 and V is TRBV7-2, with 7 bases fitting TRBD1. CDR1 is SGHTA and CDR2 is FQGNSA in the germline V gene. This CDR3 comprises 14 residues. The ends lost 1 base at V and 4 bases at J; junction bases unmatched: 3.

Remarks on this clone: Other DNA sequences in this specimen translate into the identical CDR3. V usage is TRBV5-6 and J usage is TRBJ1-1; D unresolved. This CDR3 is built from 11 residues. CDR1 is SGHDT, CDR2 YYEEEE, per germline. Trimming cost V 0 bases and J 5 bases, with 2 bases left between them. This chain's CDR3 is CASSLGTEAFF. The CDR3 DNA reads as TGTGCCAGCAGCTTGGGTACTGAAGCTTTCTTT.

This clone was seen more than once but under ten times. The chain is built from TRBV20-1 and TRBJ1-5; the D is unclear. The CDR3 spans 15 residues. CDR1 is DFQATT and CDR2 is SNEGSKA in the germline V gene (reference sequence). V gave up 3 bases and J gave up 1 base, with 13 bases separating them. Written as DNA, the CDR3 is TGCAGTGCTAGTCAAACAAGGTCCAGCAATCAGCCCCAGCATTTT. This encodes CSASQTRSSNQPQHF.

The V call is TRBV30, the J call TRBJ1-5; D possibly corresponds to TRBD1 (5 bases). This CDR3 is built from 16 residues. Germline V CDR1 and CDR2: GTSNPN, SVGIG (reference sequence). V was cut by 2 bases and J by 5 bases, with 19 bases left in between. CDR3 coding DNA: TGTGCCTGGAGTCCGCGGACGGACGGAGGGGATCAGCCCCAGCATTTT. Translation: CAWSPRTDGGDQPQHF.

The chain carries TRBV4-2 and TRBJ1-1; D call uncertain. The CDR3 length is 16 residues. CDR1 and CDR2 from the germline V gene are LGHNA and YNFKEQ. Trimming took off 0 bases at V and 2 bases at J, with 13 bases between the two ends. The CDR3 bases are TGTGCCAGCAGCCAAGAGTCCCAGCTACTAAACACTGAAGCTTTCTTT. Translated: CASSQESQLLNTEAFF.

The chain carries TRBV5-1 and TRBJ2-3; a weak D match, TRBD2 (5 bases). Between the trimmed V and J ends, which lost 0 bases and 6 bases, there was a span of 11 bases. The length of the CDR3 is 14 residues. In germline, CDR1 is SGHRS, CDR2 YFSETQ. The CDR3 DNA reads TGCGCCAGCAGCTTGGGAGGGCCACTTGATACGCAGTATTTT. It is translated as CASSLGGPLDTQYF.

This chain uses TRBV9 with TRBJ2-1; TRBD2 aligns across 10 bases. Germline CDR1 reads SGDLS; CDR2 reads YYNGEE. The CDR3 length is 13 residues. J lost 12 bases, V lost 3 bases, and 6 bases had no gene match. The chain's CDR3 is CASSASSGSWQFF. CDR3 coding DNA: TGTGCCAGCAGCGCCTCTAGCGGGAGCTGGCAGTTCTTC. The complete variable domain, with remaining parts taken from reference TRBV9 and TRBJ2-1, reads DSGVTQTPKHLITATGQRVTLRCSPRSGDLSVYWYQQSLDQGLQFLIQYYNGEERAKGNILERFSAQQFPDLHSELNLSSLELGDSALYFCASSASSGSWQFFGPGTRLTVL.

The chain has TRBV6-5 and TRBJ2-1; maybe TRBD1 (6 bases). The length of the CDR3 is 15 residues. Germline loops: CDR1 MNHEY, CDR2 SVGAGI. V was shortened by 8 bases and J by 0 bases, with 14 bases between the two germline ends. The CDR3 here is CASATGTSSYNEQFF. In DNA form, the CDR3 reads TGTGCCAGCGCCACAGGGACGAGCTCCTACAATGAGCAGTTCTTC.

The rearrangement uses TRBV30 and TRBJ1-4, with D perhaps TRBD1 (6 bases). V dropped 0 bases and J dropped 7 bases, with 12 bases sitting between them. CDR1 GTSNPN and CDR2 SVGIG come from the germline V gene (reference sequence). CDR3 length: 14 residues. This CDR3 reads CAWSVQAGAEKLFF. CDR3 bases: TGTGCCTGGAGTGTACAAGCAGGGGCTGAAAAACTGTTTTTT.

The chain combines TRBV3-1 (or the pseudogene TRBV3-2) with TRBJ1-6, with D hard to call. CDR1 is LGHDT, CDR2 YNNKEL, per germline (reference sequence). V shed 0 bases and J shed 9 bases, with 12 bases lying between them. CDR3 length: 15 residues. The DNA for the CDR3 is TGTGCCAGCAGCCAAGAAGGAGGACGGGTTTCACCCCTCCACTTT. It encodes CASSQEGGRVSPLHF.

This chain connects TRBV6-5 to TRBJ1-1; 8 nucleotides agree with TRBD1. Germline V gene sequence: CDR1 MNHEY, CDR2 SVGAGI. The CDR3 covers 15 residues. Trimming cost V 7 bases and J 5 bases; bases outside gene matches: 12. CDR3 in amino acids: CASTTYRGGWTEAFF. In DNA, the CDR3 is TGTGCCAGCACAACCTACAGGGGGGGATGGACTGAAGCTTTCTTT.

The gene calls are TRBV2 and TRBJ2-7, with 7 bases lining up with TRBD2. CDR3 size: 12 residues. Germline CDR1 is SNHLY and CDR2 is FYNNEI. V shed 8 bases and J 4 bases; nucleotides not matched to a gene: 5. This CDR3 reads CASGTIPYEQYF. CDR3 nucleotides: TGTGCCAGCGGGACTATCCCTTACGAGCAGTACTTC.

The chain is built from TRBV29-1 and TRBJ2-1; D might be TRBD1 (7 bases). Germline CDR1 is SQVTM and CDR2 is ANQGSEA. V shed 7 bases and J shed 7 bases, with 14 bases lying between them. The CDR3 is made up of 12 amino acids. The CDR3 coding sequence is TGCAGCGCGCAGGGGGGCGGGAATGAGCAGTTCTTC. This sequence encodes CSAQGGGNEQFF.

The chain carries TRBV6-1 and TRBJ1-1; tentative D call: TRBD1 (5 bases). CDR3 size: 18 residues. Germline CDR1 MNHNS, CDR2 SASEGT. Trimming pared 2 bases from V and 1 base from J, leaving 20 bases between. The CDR3 protein is CASSEKGRRGDRNTEAFF. As DNA, the CDR3 is TGTGCCAGCAGTGAAAAGGGGAGGCGGGGGGATAGGAACACTGAAGCTTTCTTT.

The CDR3 DNA reads TGTGCCAGCAGCGTAGATGCGGGACTACTATACGAGCAGTACTTC. It specifies CASSVDAGLLYEQYF. The rearrangement links TRBV9 to TRBJ2-7, with 7 positions matching TRBD2. Germline values: CDR1 SGDLS, CDR2 YYNGEE. CDR3 size: 15 residues. V dropped 0 bases and J dropped 4; count of bases not matched to a gene: 7.

This chain links TRBV13 with TRBJ2-7; 8 bases agree with TRBD2. Germline V lookup: CDR1 PRHDT, CDR2 FYEKMQ (reference sequence). The J segment lost 4 bases and the V segment lost 4 bases, leaving 3 bases of the junction unmatched. The CDR3 runs 13 residues. The CDR3 DNA is TGTGCCAGCAGCTCGGGACTAGAGTACGAGCAGTACTTC. This translates into CASSSGLEYEQYF.

The J gene is TRBJ1-3, the V gene TRBV19, with D possibly TRBD1 on 5 matching bases. Germline CDR1 is LNHDA and CDR2 is SQIVND (reference sequence). Trimming cost V 8 bases and J 9 bases, with 20 bases left between them. The length of the CDR3 is 14 residues. CDR3 in DNA: TGTGCCAGTGGCAGAGAGAGCGGACAATCCACCATATATTTT. This sequence encodes CASGRESGQSTIYF.

This clone was observed once. The chain links TRBV10-3 to TRBJ2-7; 11 bases match TRBD2. The germline V gene encodes CDR1 ENHRY and CDR2 SYGVKD. The CDR3 is 15 amino acids. Unmatched junction bases numbered 4, after V lost 6 bases and J lost 0 bases. As DNA, the CDR3 is TGTGCCATCAGCCTCACTAGCGGGAGCTCCTACGAGCAGTACTTC. It specifies CAISLTSGSSYEQYF.

This chain connects TRBV7-8 to TRBJ2-1, with no clear D. Between the trimmed V and J ends, which lost 5 bases and 2 bases, there was a span of 16 bases. The germline V gene encodes CDR1 SGHVS and CDR2 FQNEAQ. CDR3 size: 16 residues. The CDR3 DNA reads as TGTGCCAGCAGCGGATTTACTACTCCCCCCTACAATGAGCAGTTCTTC. The encoded protein is CASSGFTTPPYNEQFF.

This clone occurred once. The gene calls are TRBV10-3 and TRBJ2-7; D is ambiguous. This CDR3 is 13 amino acids long. Deletions cut 4 bases from V and 3 bases from J, with 10 bases between. Germline V CDR1 and CDR2: ENHRY, SYGVKD. CDR3 residues: CAISAAVNYEQYF. CDR3 nucleotides: TGTGCCATCAGTGCAGCAGTGAACTACGAGCAGTACTTC.

This clone was counted once. This chain links TRBV5-4 with TRBJ2-3; 10 bases map to TRBD1. Per the germline V gene, CDR1 is SGHNT and CDR2 is YYREEE (reference sequence). The CDR3 loop spans 17 amino acids. V was pared by 4 bases and J by 6 bases, with 14 bases of the junction left unmatched. Written as DNA, the CDR3 is TGTGCCAGCAGCGGTGGGTCGAGACAGGGGGCTTGGGATACGCAGTATTTT. Encoded protein: CASSGGSRQGAWDTQYF.